The entry that follows covers one T cell receptor (beta chain) sequence. This may arise from a read error, as a much more abundant clone is one base away. TCR beta CDR3 regions were amplified from RNA transcripts. First-round RT-PCR of the TCR CDR3 relied on the HTBI primer set. In TCRdb, the multiplex PCR reads were re-called with MiXCR into one record per CDR3 protein. The sample consists of about 640,000 distinct CDR3 sequences, less than 25% of them appearing once. These data originate in a study of T cells in Graves' hyperthyroidism and ophthalmopathy. Germline V gives CDR1 MNHEY, CDR2 SVGAGI. This CDR3 contains 18 residues. V was clipped by 2 bases and J by 1 base; unmatched bases: 13.

Sequencing was performed on blood. This chain uses TRBV6-5 with TRBJ2-5, with 7 bases that match TRBD1. The sequence derives from a man aged 30 to 45 with Graves' ophthalmopathy. The DNA of the CDR3 is TGTGCCAGCAGTTACAGCCGGGACAGTGAACAGCTCCAAGAGACCCAGTACTTC. It translates to CASSYSRDSEQLQETQYF.